The next 30 T cell receptor beta chains were all read from a single sample in a study of T cell repertoires in ileal Crohn's disease. TCRdb keeps only in-frame clones here, not all; method: immunoSEQ multiplex PCR. The sample lists thousands of clones, about three quarters occurring once. Time point defined: neoterminal ileum biopsy at postoperative endoscopy, about 6 months after surgery. Material for sequencing was ileal tissue. The receptors were sampled from an adult with Crohn's disease.

The chain couples TRBV7-2 to TRBJ2-3; D gene uncertain. The CDR3 consists of 12 residues. Trimming left V 1 base short and J 5 bases short, with 4 bases between. Germline V lookup: CDR1 SGHTA, CDR2 FQGNSA. The CDR3 protein is CASSLDLDTQYF. The CDR3 DNA reads TGTGCCAGCAGCTTAGATCTAGATACGCAGTATTTT.

This sequence joins TRBV19 and TRBJ2-7; 11 bases are shared with TRBD1. Germline CDR1 is LNHDA and CDR2 is SQIVND (reference sequence). The length of the CDR3 is 17 residues. V trimming: 3 bases; J trimming: 3 bases; junction bases outside the gene matches: 10. CDR3 nucleotide sequence: TGTGCCAGTAGTATGTCCGGGACAGGGGGAACTTTCTACGAGCAGTACTTC. Translation: CASSMSGTGGTFYEQYF.

Note on this clone: One junction end does not reproduce the germline sequence, and a read error may be involved. This chain connects TRBV27 to TRBJ1-5, with D possibly matching TRBD1 (6 bases). CDR3 size: 14 residues. Looked up from germline, CDR1 is MNHEY and CDR2 is SMNVEV (reference sequence). The chain's CDR3 is CASSLSGVVQPQHF. CDR3 bases: TGTGCCAGCAGTCTATCAGGGGTTGTTCAGCCCCAGCATTTT.

The V gene is TRBV19, the J gene TRBJ1-2, with TRBD1 matching 7 bases. The CDR3 length is 13 residues. CDR1 and CDR2 from the germline V gene are LNHDA and SQIVND (reference sequence). V shed 7 bases, J shed 4 bases, and the junction held 6 bases outside the gene matches. CDR3 residues: CASTRGRSYGYTF. The CDR3 DNA is TGTGCCAGTACGAGGGGGCGCTCCTATGGCTACACCTTC.

This chain links TRBV18 with TRBJ2-7, with 9 nucleotides matching TRBD1. The CDR3 runs to 14 residues. Germline V lookup: CDR1 KGHSH, CDR2 LQKENI. V dropped 3 bases and J dropped 3; count of bases not matched to a gene: 3. The DNA of the CDR3 is TGTGCCAGCTCACCTGGGACAGGGAGCTACGAGCAGTACTTC. It codes for CASSPGTGSYEQYF.

The genes are TRBV2 and TRBJ1-5; TRBD1 is a possible D gene (6 bases). The CDR3 length is 15 residues. V was clipped by 5 bases and J by 3 bases, with 14 bases between them. CDR1 is SNHLY, CDR2 FYNNEI, per germline. DNA for the CDR3: TGTGCCAGCAGTCAATTAACAGGGAACAATCAGCCCCAGCATTTT. It codes for CASSQLTGNNQPQHF.

The chain carries TRBV11-3 and TRBJ2-7, with 7 nucleotides matching TRBD1. The CDR3 covers 16 residues. Germline V gene lookup returns CDR1 SGHNT and CDR2 YENEEA. Trimming removed 6 bases from V and 0 bases from J; junction bases left unmatched: 11. CDR3 residues: CASSQPGQSSSYEQYF. Here the CDR3 DNA reads TGTGCCAGCAGTCAACCGGGACAGTCGAGCTCCTACGAGCAGTACTTC.

V usage is TRBV10-2 and J usage is TRBJ2-1; 9 bases align to TRBD1. The CDR3 totals 15 residues. The V gene end was trimmed by 7 bases and the J gene end by 5 bases; junction bases not matched to a gene: 9. Germline V gene lookup returns CDR1 WSHSY and CDR2 SAAADI. CDR3 in amino acids: CASTLLGQGHNEQFF. The CDR3 coding sequence is TGCGCCAGCACCCTCCTGGGACAGGGTCACAATGAGCAGTTCTTC.

This clone was found a few times. The chain joins TRBV13 to TRBJ2-1; TRBD2 matches at 7 bases. Looked up from germline, CDR1 is PRHDT and CDR2 is FYEKMQ (reference sequence). The V and J ends lost 3 bases and 3 bases, in that order; junction bases with no gene match: 2. The length of the CDR3 is 14 residues. In DNA form, the CDR3 reads TGTGCCAGCAGCTTGGCGGGAGACTACAATGAGCAGTTCTTC. Its protein is CASSLAGDYNEQFF.

The V and J genes are TRBV11-2 and TRBJ2-7; 7 bases are shared with TRBD1. This CDR3 is 17 amino acids long. Germline V gene sequence: CDR1 SGHAT, CDR2 FQNNGV. V trimming: 2 bases; J trimming: 1 base; junction bases outside the gene matches: 11. CDR3: CASSLIGRGGASYEQYF. In nucleotides, the CDR3 is TGTGCCAGCAGCTTAATAGGGCGAGGGGGCGCGTCCTACGAGCAGTACTTC. Variable domain in full (rest from reference TRBV11-2 and TRBJ2-7): EAGVAQSPRYKIIEKRQSVAFWCNPISGHATLYWYQQILGQGPKLLIQFQNNGVVDDSQLPKDRFSAERLKGVDSTLKIQPAKLEDSAVYLCASSLIGRGGASYEQYFGPGTRLTVT.

This clone is classed as large (0.1 to 1%). The chain links TRBV7-2 to TRBJ1-6; 9 bases are a match to TRBD1. CDR1 is SGHTA and CDR2 is FQGNSA in the germline V gene. The V and J ends lost 4 bases and 10 bases, in that order; junction bases with no gene match: 5. The CDR3 is 14 residues long. The CDR3 DNA is TGTGCCAGCAGCTCGACTACAGGGGGCTCACCCCTCCACTTT. Translating it yields CASSSTTGGSPLHF.

The chain employs TRBV10-3 and TRBJ2-7; a weak D match, TRBD2 (5 bases). Germline CDR1 and CDR2: ENHRY and SYGVKD. The CDR3 runs 13 residues. Trimming shortened V by 6 bases and J by 3 bases, and 12 bases separated the two germline ends. The CDR3 region is CAISRASSYEQYF. As DNA, the CDR3 is TGTGCCATCAGCCGTGCTAGCAGCTACGAGCAGTACTTC.

V usage is TRBV7-9 and J usage is TRBJ2-7; 7 bases align to TRBD1. V shed 5 bases, J shed 5 bases, and the junction held 12 bases outside the gene matches. Germline CDR1 SEHNR, CDR2 FQNEAQ (reference sequence). The CDR3 contains 15 residues. CDR3 sequence: CASSGEQGRYDEQYF. The CDR3 DNA reads TGTGCCAGCAGCGGAGAACAGGGGAGATACGACGAGCAGTACTTC.

V gene TRBV6-5 combines with J gene TRBJ2-2, with 8 positions matching TRBD1. The V segment lost 9 bases and the J segment 2 bases; nucleotides outside the gene matches: 5. Germline-derived CDR1 and CDR2 are MNHEY and SVGAGI. The CDR3 spans 14 residues. The CDR3 sequence: CASRGTGNTGELFF. The DNA of the CDR3 is TGTGCCAGTCGAGGGACAGGAAACACCGGGGAGCTGTTTTTT.

In DNA form, the CDR3 reads TGCAGCGTTGAAGGACTAGCGGGAGGAGCAGGCGCAGATACGCAGTATTTT. It codes for CSVEGLAGGAGADTQYF. The chain is built from TRBV29-1 and TRBJ2-3, with 13 bases identical to TRBD2. J was trimmed by 4 bases and V by 1 base; bases with no gene match: 8. The CDR3 is made up of 17 amino acids. The V gene's germline CDR1 is SQVTM and CDR2 ANQGSEA.

This chain links TRBV2 with TRBJ1-1; D not resolved. Germline V gives CDR1 SNHLY, CDR2 FYNNEI. The V and J ends lost 8 bases and 1 base respectively, with 5 bases between them. The CDR3 covers 11 residues. CDR3 loop: CASVRNTEAFF. CDR3 nucleotides: TGTGCCAGCGTGCGGAACACTGAAGCTTTCTTT. Full variable domain (missing parts from reference TRBV2 and TRBJ1-1): EPEVTQTPSHQVTQMGQEVILRCVPISNHLYFYWYRQILGQKVEFLVSFYNNEISEKSEIFDDQFSVERPDGSNFTLKIRSTKLEDSAMYFCASVRNTEAFFGQGTRLTVV.

This sequence joins TRBV5-4 and TRBJ1-4; D remains ambiguous. Germline V gives CDR1 SGHNT, CDR2 YYREEE (reference sequence). The CDR3 has 14 amino acids. The V end was cut by 1 base, the J end by 4 bases, with 8 bases between. The CDR3 DNA sequence: TGTGCCAGCAGCTTGTGGCGGAATAATGAAAAACTGTTTTTT. Translation gives CASSLWRNNEKLFF.

This clone was counted a few times. The chain employs TRBV4-3 and TRBJ2-5; 14 bases align to TRBD2. V lost 4 bases to trimming and J lost 1 base; unmatched junction nucleotides: 5. CDR3 length: 17 amino acids. Germline V CDR1 and CDR2: LGHNA, YSLEER. The CDR3, as DNA: TGCGCCAGCAGCCCGACTAGCGGGAGGGCTGCCCAAGAGACCCAGTACTTC. It is translated as CASSPTSGRAAQETQYF.

The chain is built from TRBV28 and TRBJ1-2; perhaps TRBD1 as D (6 bases). V was cut by 2 bases and J by 2 bases, with 12 bases left in between. The CDR3 contains 15 residues. Germline CDR1 MDHEN, CDR2 SYDVKM. CDR3 sequence: CASSLTRQGNYGYTF. For the CDR3, the DNA is TGTGCCAGCAGTTTAACCCGGCAGGGGAACTATGGCTACACCTTC.

J is TRBJ2-2 and V is TRBV5-1, with 8 bases fitting TRBD2. J lost 1 base, V lost 3 bases, and 2 bases had no gene match. Looked up from germline, CDR1 is SGHRS and CDR2 is YFSETQ. This CDR3 is 15 amino acids long. The CDR3 nucleotides read TGCGCCAGCAGCTCCCTAGCGGGGAACACCGGGGAGCTGTTTTTT. It encodes CASSSLAGNTGELFF.

V and J are TRBV7-6 and TRBJ2-3; no reliable D call. Germline CDR1 reads SGHVS; CDR2 reads FNYEAQ. The V end was cut by 5 bases, the J end by 6 bases, with 12 bases between. CDR3 length: 13 residues. The CDR3 bases are TGTGCCAGCAGCCTTAACCCAGGCGATACGCAGTATTTT. Translating it yields CASSLNPGDTQYF.

The chain carries TRBV6-5 and TRBJ2-7; TRBD2 agrees at 13 bases. This CDR3 spans 16 amino acids. The V gene end was trimmed by 4 bases and the J gene end by 3 bases; junction bases not matched to a gene: 6. Germline CDR1 is MNHEY and CDR2 is SVGAGI. The CDR3 region is CASSSLRTSGSYEQYF. Written as DNA, the CDR3 is TGTGCCAGCAGTTCACTCCGGACTAGCGGGAGCTACGAGCAGTACTTC.

The chain has TRBV6-1 and TRBJ2-1, with D perhaps TRBD2 (7 bases). This CDR3 spans 14 amino acids. Germline V lookup: CDR1 MNHNS, CDR2 SASEGT. Trimming pared 7 bases from V and 9 bases from J, leaving 19 bases between. CDR3 residues: CASNRIGGAAEQFF. CDR3 nucleotides: TGTGCCAGCAATCGAATAGGGGGGGCTGCTGAGCAGTTCTTC.

J is TRBJ2-3 and V is TRBV5-4, with TRBD1 matching over 7 bases. Germline CDR1 is SGHNT and CDR2 is YYREEE (reference sequence). V lost 4 bases, J lost 0 bases, and 2 bases stayed unmatched. This CDR3 is 14 amino acids long. CDR3 nucleotide sequence: TGTGCCAGCAGCGGACAGGCTAGCACAGATACGCAGTATTTT. This gives the protein CASSGQASTDTQYF.

The CDR3 DNA reads TGTGCCAGCAGCATTCGGACAGCAGAGACCCAGTACTTC. Translation gives CASSIRTAETQYF. This sequence joins TRBV27 and TRBJ2-5; D possibly corresponds to TRBD1 (6 bases). This CDR3 is 13 amino acids long. The germline V and J ends were trimmed by 6 bases and 4 bases, with 12 bases remaining between them. Per germline, CDR1 MNHEY and CDR2 SMNVEV (reference sequence).

CDR3 sequence: CASNPTGDLGGYTF. CDR3 bases: TGTGCCAGCAATCCGACAGGGGACCTCGGGGGCTACACCTTC. The chain recombines TRBV6-1 with TRBJ1-2; 8 nucleotides match TRBD1. This CDR3 has 14 residues. Germline trimming cut 7 bases from V and 8 bases from J; bases unmatched to any gene: 12. Germline values: CDR1 MNHNS, CDR2 SASEGT.

The chain couples TRBV13 to TRBJ2-3; TRBD2 aligns across 7 bases. The J segment lost 6 bases and the V segment lost 3 bases, leaving 6 bases of the junction unmatched. CDR3 length: 14 amino acids. Per germline, CDR1 PRHDT and CDR2 FYEKMQ (reference sequence). The CDR3 spells CASSFGGSGDTQYF. The CDR3, as DNA: TGTGCCAGCAGCTTCGGGGGGTCCGGGGATACGCAGTATTTT.

The chain has TRBV5-1 and TRBJ2-5; a weak D match, TRBD2 (5 bases). V was pared by 4 bases and J by 5 bases, with 21 bases between. The CDR3 length is 16 residues. Germline values: CDR1 SGHRS, CDR2 YFSETQ. The CDR3 loop reads CASSQTGSGVTETQYF. CDR3 bases: TGCGCCAGCAGCCAGACGGGTTCCGGGGTTACGGAGACCCAGTACTTC.

V and J are TRBV27 and TRBJ2-2; D perhaps matches TRBD1 (7 bases). In germline, CDR1 is MNHEY, CDR2 SMNVEV (reference sequence). V was shortened by 10 bases and J by 3 bases, with 18 bases between the two germline ends. The CDR3 length is 15 residues. This chain's CDR3 is CATERGRGDTGELFF. In DNA, the CDR3 is TGTGCCACCGAACGCGGCAGGGGGGACACCGGGGAGCTGTTTTTT.

The chain joins TRBV7-6 to TRBJ2-7; possible D gene TRBD2, 6 bases. The germline V gene has CDR1 SGHVS and CDR2 FNYEAQ. V was trimmed by 5 bases and J by 5 bases, leaving 22 bases between them. The length of the CDR3 is 16 residues. The CDR3 loop reads CASSPLGGLGADEQYF. Here the CDR3 DNA reads TGTGCCAGCAGCCCCCTGGGAGGCCTTGGAGCGGACGAGCAGTACTTC.